These T cell receptor beta chains were read from a single sample in a study of blood T cell repertoires in COVID-19. The protocol was immunoSEQ multiplex PCR, while the TCRdb copy is restricted to in-frame clones and leaves out a portion. The repertoire holds 170,000 or so clones, with about 83% as singletons. Sequencing used peripheral blood. All receptors derive from a young woman who had recovered from COVID-19. Each CDR3 is given with its conserved first and last residue. Each record gives: D gene, V gene, clone size, J gene, CDR3 protein, CDR3 DNA. A D gene is named only where the DNA matches it firmly. A row's size may be missing; if present it is once, few, many or a size class.

D gene: TRBD2
V gene: TRBV4-1
clone size: -
J gene: TRBJ2-3
CDR3 protein: CASSPTWTSGGSTDTQYF
CDR3 DNA: TGCGCCAGCAGCCCAACTTGGACTAGCGGGGGTAGCACAGATACGCAGTATTTT

D gene: -
V gene: TRBV6-2/TRBV6-3
clone size: -
J gene: TRBJ2-3
CDR3 protein: CASSRGPRRDSTDTQYF
CDR3 DNA: TGTGCCAGCAGCCGGGGGCCGAGAAGGGATAGCACAGATACGCAGTATTTT

D gene: TRBD1
V gene: TRBV27
clone size: -
J gene: TRBJ1-1
CDR3 protein: CASSSPGTGGVGAFF
CDR3 DNA: TGTGCCAGCAGTTCCCCCGGGACAGGGGGCGTAGGGGCTTTCTTT

D gene: -
V gene: TRBV30
clone size: -
J gene: TRBJ1-1
CDR3 protein: CAWSPRDGWYKAFF
CDR3 DNA: TGTGCCTGGAGTCCCCGGGATGGATGGTATAAAGCTTTCTTT

D gene: TRBD1
V gene: TRBV7-8
clone size: -
J gene: TRBJ2-5
CDR3 protein: CASSLRDRGKTQYF
CDR3 DNA: TGTGCCAGCAGCTTACGGGACAGGGGAAAGACCCAGTACTTC

D gene: TRBD2
V gene: TRBV6-1
clone size: -
J gene: TRBJ2-4
CDR3 protein: CASSESSGGGKNIQYF
CDR3 DNA: TGTGCCAGCAGTGAAAGTAGCGGGGGGGGCAAAAACATTCAGTACTTC

D gene: TRBD1
V gene: TRBV7-2
clone size: -
J gene: TRBJ2-1
CDR3 protein: CASSPGQGSSYNEQFF
CDR3 DNA: TGTGCCAGCAGCCCTGGACAGGGGAGCTCCTACAATGAGCAGTTCTTC

D gene: -
V gene: TRBV7-2
clone size: -
J gene: TRBJ1-1
CDR3 protein: CASSFGRANTEAFF
CDR3 DNA: TGTGCCAGCAGCTTTGGTAGAGCGAACACTGAAGCTTTCTTT

D gene: -
V gene: TRBV4-1
clone size: -
J gene: TRBJ2-1
CDR3 protein: CASSRGTINYNEQFF
CDR3 DNA: TGCGCCAGCAGCCGAGGGACAATAAACTACAATGAGCAGTTCTTC

D gene: -
V gene: TRBV18
clone size: -
J gene: TRBJ2-7
CDR3 protein: CASSDNTYEQYF
CDR3 DNA: TGTGCCAGCTCAGACAATACCTACGAGCAGTACTTC

D gene: TRBD2
V gene: TRBV5-1
clone size: once
J gene: TRBJ2-6
CDR3 protein: CASRGLAGGKSGANVLTF
CDR3 DNA: TGCGCCAGCAGAGGGCTAGCGGGAGGCAAGTCTGGGGCCAACGTCCTGACTTTC

D gene: -
V gene: TRBV6-2/TRBV6-3
clone size: -
J gene: TRBJ1-1
CDR3 protein: CASSLRDMGWSEAFF
CDR3 DNA: TGTGCCAGCAGTCTCCGGGACATGGGTTGGTCTGAAGCTTTCTTT

D gene: TRBD2
V gene: TRBV5-5
clone size: -
J gene: TRBJ2-3
CDR3 protein: CASSRGLAGLTDTQYF
CDR3 DNA: TGTGCCAGCAGCCGTGGACTAGCGGGCCTCACAGATACGCAGTATTTT

D gene: -
V gene: TRBV14
clone size: -
J gene: TRBJ2-3
CDR3 protein: CASSPLGGAPSTDTQYF
CDR3 DNA: TGTGCCAGCAGCCCCCTGGGGGGGGCGCCGAGCACAGATACGCAGTATTTT

D gene: -
V gene: TRBV7-3
clone size: -
J gene: TRBJ1-2
CDR3 protein: CASSSPGGIGYTF
CDR3 DNA: TGTGCCAGCAGCTCCCCGGGGGGGATTGGCTACACCTTC

D gene: -
V gene: TRBV27
clone size: once
J gene: TRBJ2-2
CDR3 protein: CASSLPGGSGKDTGELFF
CDR3 DNA: TGTGCCAGCAGCCTACCCGGTGGTAGCGGAAAGGACACCGGGGAGCTGTTTTTT

D gene: -
V gene: TRBV25-1
clone size: -
J gene: TRBJ1-6
CDR3 protein: CASSEYPGNSPLHF
CDR3 DNA: TGTGCCAGCAGTGAATACCCAGGAAATTCACCCCTCCACTTT

D gene: -
V gene: TRBV9
clone size: few
J gene: TRBJ1-3
CDR3 protein: CASSDSSGNTIYF
CDR3 DNA: TGTGCCAGCAGCGACAGCTCTGGAAACACCATATATTTT

D gene: TRBD2
V gene: TRBV7-3
clone size: few
J gene: TRBJ2-3
CDR3 protein: CASSPQGPWTSGYSTDTQYF
CDR3 DNA: TGTGCCAGCAGCCCGCAGGGGCCTTGGACTAGCGGGTACAGCACAGATACGCAGTATTTT

D gene: -
V gene: TRBV7-9
clone size: once
J gene: TRBJ1-2
CDR3 protein: CASSFPGEDGYTF
CDR3 DNA: TGTGCCAGCAGCTTCCCAGGGGAAGATGGCTACACCTTC

D gene: TRBD1
V gene: TRBV4-3
clone size: -
J gene: TRBJ1-3
CDR3 protein: CASSPGTGPGNTIYF
CDR3 DNA: TGCGCCAGCAGCCCTGGGACAGGGCCAGGAAACACCATATATTTT

D gene: -
V gene: TRBV4-1
clone size: few
J gene: TRBJ2-7
CDR3 protein: CASSLVAGYEQYF
CDR3 DNA: TGCGCCAGCAGCTTAGTGGCAGGCTACGAGCAGTACTTC

D gene: -
V gene: TRBV19
clone size: -
J gene: TRBJ1-4
CDR3 protein: CASRKGATNEKLFF
CDR3 DNA: TGTGCCAGTAGGAAGGGGGCAACTAATGAAAAACTGTTTTTT

D gene: TRBD1
V gene: TRBV2
clone size: -
J gene: TRBJ2-2
CDR3 protein: CASSHRGTGELFF
CDR3 DNA: TGTGCCAGCAGTCACAGGGGCACCGGGGAGCTGTTTTTT

D gene: -
V gene: TRBV5-1
clone size: few
J gene: TRBJ2-1
CDR3 protein: CASSLDQQSALAKNNEQFF
CDR3 DNA: TGCGCCAGCAGCTTGGATCAGCAGTCAGCACTAGCCAAAAACAATGAGCAGTTCTTC

D gene: TRBD2
V gene: TRBV5-1
clone size: -
J gene: TRBJ2-3
CDR3 protein: CASSPGGTASDTQYF
CDR3 DNA: TGCGCCAGCAGCCCGGGGGGGACTGCATCAGATACGCAGTATTTT

D gene: -
V gene: TRBV12-3/TRBV12-4
clone size: -
J gene: TRBJ1-5
CDR3 protein: CASSFNKIEPQHF
CDR3 DNA: TGTGCCAGCAGTTTTAATAAGATAGAGCCCCAGCATTTT

D gene: TRBD2
V gene: TRBV5-1
clone size: -
J gene: TRBJ2-3
CDR3 protein: CASRELAGGTDTQYF
CDR3 DNA: TGCGCCAGCAGGGAACTAGCGGGGGGCACAGATACGCAGTATTTT

D gene: TRBD1
V gene: TRBV28
clone size: -
J gene: TRBJ1-2
CDR3 protein: CASRGQGYGYTF
CDR3 DNA: TGTGCCAGCAGAGGACAGGGCTATGGCTACACCTTC

D gene: TRBD2
V gene: TRBV9
clone size: -
J gene: TRBJ2-2
CDR3 protein: CASSPGGGGELFF
CDR3 DNA: TGTGCCAGCAGCCCCGGGGGGGGCGGGGAGCTGTTTTTT

D gene: -
V gene: TRBV6-5
clone size: -
J gene: TRBJ1-1
CDR3 protein: CASINRVTTEAFF
CDR3 DNA: TGTGCCAGCATCAACAGGGTGACCACTGAAGCTTTCTTT

D gene: TRBD1
V gene: TRBV25-1
clone size: -
J gene: TRBJ1-1
CDR3 protein: CASSPRQGASEAFF
CDR3 DNA: TGTGCCAGCTCTCCCCGACAGGGGGCGTCTGAAGCTTTCTTT

D gene: -
V gene: TRBV4-3
clone size: once
J gene: TRBJ2-5
CDR3 protein: CASSQDHRSQETQYF
CDR3 DNA: TGCGCCAGCAGCCAAGATCACCGCAGCCAAGAGACCCAGTACTTC

D gene: -
V gene: TRBV5-6
clone size: -
J gene: TRBJ1-6
CDR3 protein: CASSLARASSYNSPLHF
CDR3 DNA: TGTGCCAGCAGCTTGGCCCGAGCAAGCTCCTATAATTCACCCCTCCACTTT

D gene: TRBD1
V gene: TRBV18
clone size: -
J gene: TRBJ1-2
CDR3 protein: CASSPSRGNYGYTF
CDR3 DNA: TGTGCCAGCTCACCCTCCAGGGGGAACTATGGCTACACCTTC

D gene: -
V gene: TRBV7-9
clone size: -
J gene: TRBJ1-3
CDR3 protein: CASRGTASGNTIYF
CDR3 DNA: TGTGCCAGCCGGGGGACGGCGTCTGGAAACACCATATATTTT

D gene: -
V gene: TRBV19
clone size: once
J gene: TRBJ2-1
CDR3 protein: CASSRYNEQFF
CDR3 DNA: TGTGCCAGTAGCAGGTACAATGAGCAGTTCTTC

D gene: -
V gene: TRBV6-5
clone size: -
J gene: TRBJ1-1
CDR3 protein: CASNRDGGNTEAFF
CDR3 DNA: TGTGCCAGCAATCGGGACGGGGGGAACACTGAAGCTTTCTTT

D gene: TRBD2
V gene: TRBV14
clone size: -
J gene: TRBJ2-1
CDR3 protein: CASSHIGLVYNEQFF
CDR3 DNA: TGTGCCAGCAGCCACATCGGACTAGTCTACAATGAGCAGTTCTTC

D gene: TRBD1
V gene: TRBV7-2
clone size: -
J gene: TRBJ2-3
CDR3 protein: CASSSTGTVFTDTQYF
CDR3 DNA: TGTGCCAGCAGCTCGACCGGGACAGTATTCACAGATACGCAGTATTTT

D gene: -
V gene: TRBV18
clone size: -
J gene: TRBJ1-3
CDR3 protein: CASSPPAGWNTIYF
CDR3 DNA: TGTGCCAGCTCACCACCCGCAGGGTGGAACACCATATATTTT

D gene: TRBD2
V gene: TRBV29-1
clone size: -
J gene: TRBJ2-3
CDR3 protein: CSVEPRRGGAADTQYF
CDR3 DNA: TGCAGCGTTGAACCGCGACGCGGGGGGGCTGCAGATACGCAGTATTTT

D gene: -
V gene: TRBV3-1/TRBV3-2
clone size: -
J gene: TRBJ1-2
CDR3 protein: CASSQASYGYTF
CDR3 DNA: TGTGCCAGCAGCCAAGCGAGCTATGGCTACACCTTC

D gene: TRBD2
V gene: TRBV18
clone size: -
J gene: TRBJ2-1
CDR3 protein: CASSPQVAGGHEQFF
CDR3 DNA: TGTGCCAGCTCACCACAGGTAGCGGGGGGGCATGAGCAGTTCTTC

D gene: -
V gene: TRBV18
clone size: -
J gene: TRBJ1-6
CDR3 protein: CASSPKGDKSFNSPLHF
CDR3 DNA: TGTGCCAGCTCACCAAAGGGGGACAAGTCATTTAATTCACCCCTCCACTTT

D gene: TRBD2
V gene: TRBV5-4
clone size: -
J gene: TRBJ2-2
CDR3 protein: CASSSATSGGTGELFF
CDR3 DNA: TGTGCCAGCAGCTCCGCGACTAGCGGGGGGACCGGGGAGCTGTTTTTT

D gene: TRBD1
V gene: TRBV29-1
clone size: -
J gene: TRBJ1-4
CDR3 protein: CSVDGRQGEGEKLFF
CDR3 DNA: TGCAGCGTTGACGGACGGCAGGGGGAAGGTGAAAAACTGTTTTTT

D gene: -
V gene: TRBV12-3/TRBV12-4
clone size: -
J gene: TRBJ1-5
CDR3 protein: CASRKSRQPQHF
CDR3 DNA: TGTGCCAGCAGAAAGTCTAGGCAGCCCCAGCATTTT

D gene: -
V gene: TRBV7-9
clone size: -
J gene: TRBJ2-3
CDR3 protein: CASSSEPDTQYF
CDR3 DNA: TGTGCCAGCAGCTCCGAGCCAGATACGCAGTATTTT

D gene: TRBD1
V gene: TRBV19
clone size: -
J gene: TRBJ2-1
CDR3 protein: CASTRQGSSNEQFF
CDR3 DNA: TGTGCCAGTACCCGACAGGGGTCGAGCAATGAGCAGTTCTTC

D gene: -
V gene: TRBV3-1/TRBV3-2
clone size: -
J gene: TRBJ1-2
CDR3 protein: CASSGGFSYGYTF
CDR3 DNA: TGTGCCAGCAGCGGCGGATTTAGCTATGGCTACACCTTC

D gene: -
V gene: TRBV10-3
clone size: few
J gene: TRBJ1-3
CDR3 protein: CATTAGNTIYF
CDR3 DNA: TGTGCCACCACAGCTGGAAACACCATATATTTT

D gene: -
V gene: TRBV2
clone size: -
J gene: TRBJ1-5
CDR3 protein: CASRGGDVYSNQPQHF
CDR3 DNA: TGTGCCAGCAGGGGGGGGGACGTATATAGCAATCAGCCCCAGCATTTT

D gene: TRBD1
V gene: TRBV5-1
clone size: -
J gene: TRBJ1-6
CDR3 protein: CASSGQGGYGSPLHF
CDR3 DNA: TGCGCCAGCAGCGGGCAAGGGGGCTATGGTTCACCCCTCCACTTT

D gene: TRBD1
V gene: TRBV12-5
clone size: -
J gene: TRBJ1-1
CDR3 protein: CASGKTGTMNTEAFF
CDR3 DNA: TGTGCTAGTGGCAAGACAGGGACCATGAACACTGAAGCTTTCTTT

D gene: -
V gene: TRBV7-3
clone size: -
J gene: TRBJ2-3
CDR3 protein: CASSLVGSTDTQYF
CDR3 DNA: TGTGCCAGCAGCTTAGTCGGGAGCACAGATACGCAGTATTTT

D gene: TRBD2
V gene: TRBV25-1
clone size: once
J gene: TRBJ2-1
CDR3 protein: CASSPSFPGGIKNEQFF
CDR3 DNA: TGTGCCAGCAGTCCCTCCTTCCCGGGGGGTATAAAGAATGAGCAGTTCTTC

D gene: TRBD2
V gene: TRBV7-2
clone size: few
J gene: TRBJ2-1
CDR3 protein: CASSLSSGGHYNEQFF
CDR3 DNA: TGTGCCAGCAGCTTATCCTCGGGGGGGCACTACAATGAGCAGTTCTTC

D gene: -
V gene: TRBV9
clone size: -
J gene: TRBJ2-2
CDR3 protein: CASSVGQGPGAGELFF
CDR3 DNA: TGTGCCAGCAGCGTAGGTCAGGGGCCTGGAGCCGGGGAGCTGTTTTTT

D gene: -
V gene: TRBV5-1
clone size: -
J gene: TRBJ2-4
CDR3 protein: CASSLNDRDIQYF
CDR3 DNA: TGCGCCAGCAGCTTGAACGACAGAGACATTCAGTACTTC